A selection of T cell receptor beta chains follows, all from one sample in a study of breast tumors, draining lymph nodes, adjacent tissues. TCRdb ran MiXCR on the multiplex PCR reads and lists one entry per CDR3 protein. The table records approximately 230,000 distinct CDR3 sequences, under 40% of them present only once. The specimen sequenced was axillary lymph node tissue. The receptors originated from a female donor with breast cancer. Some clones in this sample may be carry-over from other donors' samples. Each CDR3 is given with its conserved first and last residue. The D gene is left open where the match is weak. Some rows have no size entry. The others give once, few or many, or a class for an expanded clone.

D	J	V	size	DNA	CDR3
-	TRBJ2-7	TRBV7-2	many	TGTGCCAGCAGCTTAGCAAAGGGGAAGTACTTC	CASSLAKGKYF
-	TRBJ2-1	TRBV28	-	TGTGCCAGCAATACGGGAGTCCTTGAGCAGTTCTTC	CASNTGVLEQFF
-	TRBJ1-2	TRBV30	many	TGTGCCTGGAAGCCGTCGGGTGGCTACACCTTC	CAWKPSGGYTF
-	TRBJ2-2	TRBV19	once	TGTGCCAGTAGTTCTAGGCTCGGCTACATGAACACCGGGGAGCTGTTTTTT	CASSSRLGYMNTGELFF
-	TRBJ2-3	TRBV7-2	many	TGTGCCAGCAGCTTAATCACAGATACGCAGTATTTT	CASSLITDTQYF
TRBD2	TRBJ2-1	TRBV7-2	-	TGTGCCAGCAGCCAAGTAGCTAGCGGGGGCAATGAGCAGTTCTTC	CASSQVASGGNEQFF
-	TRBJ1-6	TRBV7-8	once	TGTGCCAGCAGCAGGGGGGACGGCACTTCACCCCTCCACTTT	CASSRGDGTSPLHF
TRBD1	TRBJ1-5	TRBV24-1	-	TGTGCCACCAGTGAAACAGGGGGAGGAGAGACCCAGCATTTT	CATSETGGGETQHF
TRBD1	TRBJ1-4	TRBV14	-	TGTGCCAGCAGCCAAGATATAGGTTTTGGAGGGGGCGTTGGTGGTGAAAAACTGTTTTTT	CASSQDIGFGGGVGGEKLFF
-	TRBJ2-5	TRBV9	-	TGTGCCAGCAGCGTAGCGGGGGCCCTGGGGACCCAGTGCTTC	CASSVAGALGTQCF
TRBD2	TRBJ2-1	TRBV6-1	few	TGTGCCATTAATAGCGGGAGGGCCTCGGATGAGCAGTTCTTC	CAINSGRASDEQFF
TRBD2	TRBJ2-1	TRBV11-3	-	TGTGCCAGCAGCTTCGGCGGGAGAAGCCACAATGAGCAGTTCTTC	CASSFGGRSHNEQFF
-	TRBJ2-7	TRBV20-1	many	TGCAGTGCTAGAGATCGGGCAGGTTGGGGCTACGAGCAGTACTTC	CSARDRAGWGYEQYF
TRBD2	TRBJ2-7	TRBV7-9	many	TGTGCCAGCAGCTTAGGACTAGCGGGCTCCTACGAGCAGTACTTC	CASSLGLAGSYEQYF
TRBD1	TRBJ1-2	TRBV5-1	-	TGCGCCAGCAGCTCCCGACAGGGACCCGTTTATGGCTACACCTTC	CASSSRQGPVYGYTF
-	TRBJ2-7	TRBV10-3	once	TGTGCCAGCACCTACGGGACTGACGGCTCCTACGAGCAGTACTTC	CASTYGTDGSYEQYF
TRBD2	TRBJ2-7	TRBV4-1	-	TGCGCCAGCAACCAAACTAGCGGGGGCCCCTACGAGCAGTACTTC	CASNQTSGGPYEQYF
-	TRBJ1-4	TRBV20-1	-	TGCAGTGCTAGTCAACCGGCGGGTGAAAAACTGTTTTTT	CSASQPAGEKLFF
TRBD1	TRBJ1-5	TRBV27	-	TGTGCCAGCAGTCCGAACCGGGACAGTGAGGATCAGCCCCAGCATTTT	CASSPNRDSEDQPQHF
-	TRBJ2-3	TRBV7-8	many	TGTGCCAGCAGCCCCCTGACAGGAACAGATACGCAGTATTTT	CASSPLTGTDTQYF
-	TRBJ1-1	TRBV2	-	TGTGCCAGCAGTGACAGGACATTCCGTGAAGCTTTCTTT	CASSDRTFREAFF
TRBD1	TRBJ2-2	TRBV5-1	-	TGCGCCAGCAGCCCGGGACAGGCGTATGGGGAGCTGTTTTTT	CASSPGQAYGELFF
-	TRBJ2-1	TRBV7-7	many	TGTGCTAGCAGCTCGGGACTGAGCTCCTACAATGAGCAGTTCTTC	CASSSGLSSYNEQFF
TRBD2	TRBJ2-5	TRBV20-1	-	TGCAGTGCTAGGGAGCAACGGGGGAGGGCCGGAGAGACCCAGTACTTC	CSAREQRGRAGETQYF
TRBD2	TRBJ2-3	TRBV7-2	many	TGTGCCAGCAGCTTGACTAGCGGGGGGGCAAGAGATACGCAGTATTTT	CASSLTSGGARDTQYF
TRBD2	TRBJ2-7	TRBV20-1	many	TGCAGTGCTAGCCTTAGCGGGAGCCCCGGCGAGCAGTACTTC	CSASLSGSPGEQYF
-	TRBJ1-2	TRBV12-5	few	TGTGCTAGTGGTTTCGTACCCAATAGCAAGAATGGCTACACCTTC	CASGFVPNSKNGYTF
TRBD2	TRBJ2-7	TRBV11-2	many	TGTGCCAGCAGCCTAGTACTAGCGGGATCCTACGAGCAGTACTTC	CASSLVLAGSYEQYF
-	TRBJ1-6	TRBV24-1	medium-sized	TGTGCCACCAGTGCTTCAGGCGTCAATTCACCCCTCCACTTT	CATSASGVNSPLHF
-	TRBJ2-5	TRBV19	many	TGTGCCAGCTCCGAGACAGGCGTAAAAGAGACCCAGTACTTC	CASSETGVKETQYF
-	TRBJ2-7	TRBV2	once	TGTGCCAGCAGTGAATTCACGGTTGAACAGCCCCAGCAGTACTTC	CASSEFTVEQPQQYF
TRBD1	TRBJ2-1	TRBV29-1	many	TGCAGCGTTGAGGAATTTGGGACAGGGTACAATGAGCAGTTCTTC	CSVEEFGTGYNEQFF
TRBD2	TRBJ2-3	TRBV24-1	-	TGTGCCACCGGAACTAGCGGGAGGGGGCGTACGCAGTATTTT	CATGTSGRGRTQYF
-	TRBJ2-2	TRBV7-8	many	TGTGCCAGCAGCTTATGGGGGAGCGGGACCGGGGAGCTGTTTTTT	CASSLWGSGTGELFF
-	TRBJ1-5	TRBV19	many	TGTGCCAGTAGTATGCGTGTGGGTCAGCCCCAGCATTTT	CASSMRVGQPQHF
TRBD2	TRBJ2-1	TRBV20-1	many	TGCAGTGCTAGCATCGGGGGGGGTAGCGGGAGGGCCCGGAGGAATGAGCAGTTCTTC	CSASIGGGSGRARRNEQFF